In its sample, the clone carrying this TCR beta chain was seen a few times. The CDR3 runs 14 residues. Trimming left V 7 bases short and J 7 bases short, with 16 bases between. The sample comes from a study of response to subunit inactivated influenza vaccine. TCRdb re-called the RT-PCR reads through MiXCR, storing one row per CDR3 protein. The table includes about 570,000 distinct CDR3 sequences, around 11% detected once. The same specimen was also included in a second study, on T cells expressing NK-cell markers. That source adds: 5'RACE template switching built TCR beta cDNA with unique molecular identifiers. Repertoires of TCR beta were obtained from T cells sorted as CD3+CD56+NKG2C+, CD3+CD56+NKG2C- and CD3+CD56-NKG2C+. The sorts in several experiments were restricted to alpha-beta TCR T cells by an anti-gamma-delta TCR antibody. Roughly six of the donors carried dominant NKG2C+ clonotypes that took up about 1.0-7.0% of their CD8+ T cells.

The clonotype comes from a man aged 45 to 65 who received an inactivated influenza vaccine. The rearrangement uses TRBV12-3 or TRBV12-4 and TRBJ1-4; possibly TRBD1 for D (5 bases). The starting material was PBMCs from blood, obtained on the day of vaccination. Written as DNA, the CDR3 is TGTGCCAGCACTGGAGGGGTGCGTAGTGAAAAACTGTTTTTT. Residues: CASTGGVRSEKLFF.